A selection of T cell receptor beta chains follows, all from one sample in a study of PD-1 blockade in classical Hodgkin lymphoma. TCRdb keeps only in-frame clones here, not all; method: immunoSEQ multiplex PCR. Seen here are around 92,000 clones, around 80% observed once, and the top ten hold about 15%. The sample in question was peripheral blood mononuclear cells (PBMCs), obtained before the fourth cycle of nivolumab. The receptors come from a human donor with classical Hodgkin lymphoma. CDR3s include the opening cysteine and the closing phenylalanine or tryptophan. The order of the fields is V gene, J gene, CDR3 protein.

v_gene: TRBV7-9
j_gene: TRBJ2-3
CDR3aa: CASSLALAGGRGTQYF

v_gene: TRBV6-5
j_gene: TRBJ1-4
CDR3aa: CASGRAWEKLFF

v_gene: TRBV2
j_gene: TRBJ1-1
CDR3aa: CASSEQWNTEAFF

v_gene: TRBV19
j_gene: TRBJ2-7
CDR3aa: CASSISQGGVYEQYF

v_gene: TRBV7-3
j_gene: TRBJ2-3
CDR3aa: CASSLTGLAGYTDTQYF

v_gene: TRBV9
j_gene: TRBJ2-7
CDR3aa: CASNAGTAEYEQYF

v_gene: TRBV19
j_gene: TRBJ1-2
CDR3aa: CASSSRHHTGTSGYTF

v_gene: TRBV2
j_gene: TRBJ2-7
CDR3aa: CASSRRAYEQYF

v_gene: TRBV2
j_gene: TRBJ2-5
CDR3aa: CASSVEGQTQYF

v_gene: TRBV9
j_gene: TRBJ2-7
CDR3aa: CASSVVASGAYEQYF

v_gene: TRBV5-6
j_gene: TRBJ2-7
CDR3aa: CASSPRAGSYEQYF

v_gene: TRBV5-6
j_gene: TRBJ2-1
CDR3aa: CASSLRNEQFF

v_gene: TRBV5-4
j_gene: TRBJ2-2
CDR3aa: CASSLGGGTGELFF

v_gene: TRBV15
j_gene: TRBJ2-4
CDR3aa: CATSRAGTDENIQYF

v_gene: TRBV28
j_gene: TRBJ2-3
CDR3aa: CASNGETDTQYF

v_gene: TRBV7-2
j_gene: TRBJ2-7
CDR3aa: CASSLTPFLGEQYF

v_gene: TRBV5-1
j_gene: TRBJ2-1
CDR3aa: CASSTRLAGGLNEQFF

v_gene: TRBV30
j_gene: TRBJ2-2
CDR3aa: CAWSVLSGSQDGELFF

v_gene: TRBV30
j_gene: TRBJ2-7
CDR3aa: CAWSGTGTGHHYEQYF

v_gene: TRBV5-1
j_gene: TRBJ2-5
CDR3aa: CASSKRPTGEETQYF

v_gene: TRBV2
j_gene: TRBJ2-3
CDR3aa: CARRQTSGRVLGDTQYF

v_gene: TRBV5-1
j_gene: TRBJ2-2
CDR3aa: CASSLVGVSNTGELFF

v_gene: TRBV9
j_gene: TRBJ2-5
CDR3aa: CASSLGTSDVETQYF

v_gene: TRBV28
j_gene: TRBJ1-3
CDR3aa: CASSPTGNTIYF

v_gene: TRBV6-5
j_gene: TRBJ1-4
CDR3aa: CASSYDGSGNEKLFF

v_gene: TRBV5-1
j_gene: TRBJ2-2
CDR3aa: CASSYANRVYTGELFF

v_gene: TRBV10-3
j_gene: TRBJ1-4
CDR3aa: CAIRGTGGLFF

v_gene: TRBV7-2
j_gene: TRBJ2-7
CDR3aa: CASSLAAGNYEQYF

v_gene: TRBV19
j_gene: TRBJ1-2
CDR3aa: CASRRDTGYYGYTF

v_gene: TRBV7-8
j_gene: TRBJ1-5
CDR3aa: CASSSNPLAENQPQHF

v_gene: TRBV5-6
j_gene: TRBJ2-5
CDR3aa: CASSSWQQGAPGIETQYF

v_gene: TRBV2
j_gene: TRBJ2-2
CDR3aa: CASSDLGAWNTGELFF

v_gene: TRBV10-3
j_gene: TRBJ2-3
CDR3aa: CATSGREVDTQYF

v_gene: TRBV10-1
j_gene: TRBJ2-2
CDR3aa: CASGRNTGELFF

v_gene: TRBV5-1
j_gene: NA
CDR3aa: CASSEGRYEQYF